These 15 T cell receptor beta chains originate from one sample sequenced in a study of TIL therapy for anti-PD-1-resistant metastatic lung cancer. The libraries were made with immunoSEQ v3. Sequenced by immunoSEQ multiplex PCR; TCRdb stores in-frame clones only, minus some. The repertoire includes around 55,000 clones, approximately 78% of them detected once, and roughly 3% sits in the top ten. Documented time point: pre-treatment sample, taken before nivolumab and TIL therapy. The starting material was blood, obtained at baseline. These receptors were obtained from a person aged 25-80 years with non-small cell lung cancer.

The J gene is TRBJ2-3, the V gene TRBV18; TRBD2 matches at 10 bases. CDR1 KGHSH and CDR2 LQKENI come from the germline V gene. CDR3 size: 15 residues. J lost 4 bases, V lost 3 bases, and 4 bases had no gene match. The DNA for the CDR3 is TGTGCCAGCTCACCTCTAGCGGGAGATCCAGATACGCAGTATTTT. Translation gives CASSPLAGDPDTQYF.

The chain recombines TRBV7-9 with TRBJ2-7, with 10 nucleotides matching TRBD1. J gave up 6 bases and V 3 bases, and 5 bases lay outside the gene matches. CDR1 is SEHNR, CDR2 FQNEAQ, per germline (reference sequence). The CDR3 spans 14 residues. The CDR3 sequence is CASSFGQGVAEQYF. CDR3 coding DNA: TGTGCCAGCAGCTTTGGACAGGGGGTCGCCGAGCAGTACTTC.

The CDR3: CASRDRDRASYNSPLHF. The CDR3 DNA reads TGTGCCAGCAGAGATAGGGACAGGGCCTCTTATAATTCACCCCTCCACTTT. V and J are TRBV28 and TRBJ1-6, with 9 bases that match TRBD1. The CDR3 length is 17 residues. Germline values: CDR1 MDHEN, CDR2 SYDVKM. V lost 6 bases to trimming and J lost 4 bases; unmatched junction nucleotides: 10.

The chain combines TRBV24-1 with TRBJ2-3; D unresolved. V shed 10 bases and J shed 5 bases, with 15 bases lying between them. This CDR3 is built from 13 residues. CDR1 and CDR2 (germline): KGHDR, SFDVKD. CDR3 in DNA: TGTGCCACTTTACGTACCGGCGGAGATACGCAGTATTTT. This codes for CATLRTGGDTQYF.

The CDR3 DNA is TGTGCCACCAGCAGAGAGGTGGTGGTAAATACGCAGTATTTT. Protein: CATSREVVVNTQYF. J is TRBJ2-3 and V is TRBV15; D unclear. The CDR3 is 14 residues long. Between the trimmed V and J ends, which lost 0 bases and 7 bases, there was a span of 11 bases. Germline CDR1 reads LNHNV; CDR2 reads YYDKDF (reference sequence).

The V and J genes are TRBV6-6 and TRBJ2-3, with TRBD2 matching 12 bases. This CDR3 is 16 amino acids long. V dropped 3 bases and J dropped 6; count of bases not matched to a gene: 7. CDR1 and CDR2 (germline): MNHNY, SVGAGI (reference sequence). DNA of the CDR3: TGTGCCAGCAGTTATGGTCTAGCGGGAGGGTCGGATACGCAGTATTTT. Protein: CASSYGLAGGSDTQYF.

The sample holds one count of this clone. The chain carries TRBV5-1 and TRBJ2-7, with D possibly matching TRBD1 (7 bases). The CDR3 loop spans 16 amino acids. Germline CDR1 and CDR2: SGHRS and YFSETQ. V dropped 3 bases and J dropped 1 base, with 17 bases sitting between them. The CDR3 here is CASSYGGTVNSYEQYF. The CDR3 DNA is TGCGCCAGCAGCTATGGGGGGACAGTTAATTCCTACGAGCAGTACTTC.

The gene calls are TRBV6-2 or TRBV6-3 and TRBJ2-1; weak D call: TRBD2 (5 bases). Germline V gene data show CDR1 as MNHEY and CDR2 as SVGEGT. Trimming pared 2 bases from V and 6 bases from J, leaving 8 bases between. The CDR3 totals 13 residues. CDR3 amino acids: CASSYKAGNEQFF. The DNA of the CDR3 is TGTGCCAGCAGTTACAAGGCGGGCAATGAGCAGTTCTTC.

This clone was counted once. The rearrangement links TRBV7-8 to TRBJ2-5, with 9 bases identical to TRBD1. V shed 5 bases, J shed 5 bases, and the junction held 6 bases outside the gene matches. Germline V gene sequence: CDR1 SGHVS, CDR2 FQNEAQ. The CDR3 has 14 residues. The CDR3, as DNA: TGTGCCAGCAGCGGGGACAGGGCTCAGGAGACCCAGTACTTC. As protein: CASSGDRAQETQYF.

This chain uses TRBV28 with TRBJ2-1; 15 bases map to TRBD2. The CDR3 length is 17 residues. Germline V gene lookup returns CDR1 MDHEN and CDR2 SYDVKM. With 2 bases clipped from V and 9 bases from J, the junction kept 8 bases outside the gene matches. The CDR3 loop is CASSLPGLAGGRSEQFF. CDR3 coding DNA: TGTGCCAGCAGTTTACCCGGACTAGCGGGGGGGCGGAGTGAGCAGTTCTTC.

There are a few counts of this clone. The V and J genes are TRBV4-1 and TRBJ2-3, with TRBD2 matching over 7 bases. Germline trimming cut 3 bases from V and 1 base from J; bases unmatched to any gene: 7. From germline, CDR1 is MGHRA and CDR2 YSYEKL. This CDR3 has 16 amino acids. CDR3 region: CASSHREGRGTDTQYF. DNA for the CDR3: TGCGCCAGCAGCCACCGCGAGGGGAGGGGCACAGATACGCAGTATTTT.

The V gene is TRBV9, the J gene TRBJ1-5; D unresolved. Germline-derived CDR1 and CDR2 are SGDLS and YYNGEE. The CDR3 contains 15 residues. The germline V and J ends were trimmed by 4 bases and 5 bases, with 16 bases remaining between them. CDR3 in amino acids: CASSSDIDTYQPQHF. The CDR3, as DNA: TGTGCCAGCAGCTCCGATATCGACACCTATCAGCCCCAGCATTTT.

In DNA form, the CDR3 reads TGCAGCGTTGAAGAGACCGGTTTAGGCTACGAGCAGTACTTC. It specifies CSVEETGLGYEQYF. The V call is TRBV29-1, the J call TRBJ2-7; no reliable D call. Per germline, CDR1 SQVTM and CDR2 ANQGSEA. This CDR3 has 14 residues. V lost 0 bases and J lost 3, with 12 bases in between.

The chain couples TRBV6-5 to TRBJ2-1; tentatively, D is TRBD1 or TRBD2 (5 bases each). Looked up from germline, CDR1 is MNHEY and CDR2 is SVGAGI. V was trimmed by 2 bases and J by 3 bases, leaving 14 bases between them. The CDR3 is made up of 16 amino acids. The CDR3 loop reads CASSYAGSVNYNEQFF. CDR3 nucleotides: TGTGCCAGCAGTTACGCAGGGAGCGTCAACTACAATGAGCAGTTCTTC.

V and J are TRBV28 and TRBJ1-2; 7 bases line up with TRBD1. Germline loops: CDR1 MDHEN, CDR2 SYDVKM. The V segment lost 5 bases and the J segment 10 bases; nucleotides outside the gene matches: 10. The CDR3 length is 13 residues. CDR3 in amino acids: CASSLIGTDSYTF. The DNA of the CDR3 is TGTGCCAGCAGTCTAATAGGGACAGATTCCTACACCTTC.